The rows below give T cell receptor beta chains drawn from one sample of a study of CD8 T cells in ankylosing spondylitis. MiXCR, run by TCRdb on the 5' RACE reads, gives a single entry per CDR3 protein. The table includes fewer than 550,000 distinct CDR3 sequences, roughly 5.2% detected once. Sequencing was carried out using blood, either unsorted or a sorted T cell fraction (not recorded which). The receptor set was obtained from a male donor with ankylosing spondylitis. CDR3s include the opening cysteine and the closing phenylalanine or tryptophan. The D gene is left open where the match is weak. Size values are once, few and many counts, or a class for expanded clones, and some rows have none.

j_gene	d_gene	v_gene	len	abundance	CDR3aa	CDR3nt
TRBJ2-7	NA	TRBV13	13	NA	CASSPPDRYEQYF	TGTGCCAGCAGCCCTCCCGACCGGTACGAGCAGTACTTC
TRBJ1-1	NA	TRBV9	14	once	CASSVDSTFTEAFF	TGTGCCAGCAGCGTTGATAGTACGTTCACTGAAGCTTTCTTT
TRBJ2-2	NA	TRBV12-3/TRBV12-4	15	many	CASSLDQGDTGELFF	TGTGCCAGCAGTTTAGATCAAGGGGACACCGGGGAGCTGTTTTTT
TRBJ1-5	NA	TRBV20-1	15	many	CSARDFGGGGQPQHF	TGCAGTGCTAGAGATTTCGGGGGGGGCGGTCAGCCCCAGCATTTT
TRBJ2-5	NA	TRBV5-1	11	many	CASSLKKTQYF	TGCGCCAGCAGCTTGAAGAAGACCCAGTACTTC
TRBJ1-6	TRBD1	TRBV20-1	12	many	CSAATGPSPLHF	TGCAGTGCTGCGACAGGGCCCTCACCCCTCCACTTT
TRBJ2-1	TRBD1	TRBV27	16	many	CASSPRTGYRFNEQFF	TGTGCCAGCAGTCCGAGGACAGGGTATAGGTTCAATGAGCAGTTCTTC
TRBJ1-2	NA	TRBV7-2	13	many	CASSLVRGYGYTF	TGTGCCAGCAGCTTAGTACGGGGCTATGGCTACACCTTC
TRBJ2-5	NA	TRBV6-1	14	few	CASSTLQGGETQYF	TGTGCCAGCAGTACCTTACAGGGTGGGGAGACCCAGTACTTC
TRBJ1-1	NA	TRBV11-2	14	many	CASSQGRGGTEAFF	TGTGCCAGCAGCCAGGGGCGGGGAGGCACTGAAGCTTTCTTT
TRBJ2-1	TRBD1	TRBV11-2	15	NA	CASTVGTGTYNEQFF	TGTGCCAGCACGGTAGGGACAGGAACATACAATGAGCAGTTCTTC
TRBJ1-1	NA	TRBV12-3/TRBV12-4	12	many	CASSSELRGAFF	TGTGCCAGCAGCTCAGAGCTGAGGGGGGCTTTCTTT
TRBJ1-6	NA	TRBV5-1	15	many	CASSLAGVRYSPLHF	TGCGCCAGCAGCTTGGCGGGGGTTAGGTATTCACCCCTCCACTTT
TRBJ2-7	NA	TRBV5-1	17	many	CASSLRAWVLGSYEQYF	TGCGCCAGCAGCTTACGGGCCTGGGTACTCGGCTCCTACGAGCAGTACTTC
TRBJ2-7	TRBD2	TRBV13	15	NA	CASSSSTSGGYEQYF	TGTGCCAGCAGCTCCTCGACTAGCGGGGGATACGAGCAGTACTTC
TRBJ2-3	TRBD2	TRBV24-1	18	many	CATSDFKLAGDWTDTQYF	TGTGCCACCAGTGATTTTAAGCTAGCGGGGGATTGGACAGATACGCAGTATTTT
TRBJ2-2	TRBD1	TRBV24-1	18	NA	CATSAGGLTQGLIGELFF	TGTGCCACCAGTGCAGGGGGCCTCACTCAGGGGCTCATCGGGGAGCTGTTTTTT
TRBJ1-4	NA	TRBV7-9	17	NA	CASSSGLSGRANEKLFF	TGTGCCAGCAGCTCCGGGCTCTCGGGGAGGGCTAATGAAAAACTGTTTTTT
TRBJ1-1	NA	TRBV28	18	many	CASSFFRRPRTLNTEAFF	TGTGCCAGCAGTTTCTTTCGTCGACCTCGCACCCTGAACACTGAAGCTTTCTTT
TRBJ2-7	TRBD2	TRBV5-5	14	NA	CASSQGLVFVEQYF	TGTGCCAGCAGCCAGGGACTAGTTTTTGTCGAGCAGTACTTC
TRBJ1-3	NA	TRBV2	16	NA	CASSEWAGEGENTIYF	TGTGCCAGCAGTGAATGGGCCGGGGAAGGAGAAAACACCATATATTTT
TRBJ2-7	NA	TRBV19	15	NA	CASSIHAAISYEQYF	TGTGCCAGTAGTATTCACGCGGCCATTTCCTACGAGCAGTACTTC
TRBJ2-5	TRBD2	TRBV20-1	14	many	CSASYGRARETQYF	TGCAGTGCTAGTTACGGGAGGGCCCGGGAGACCCAGTACTTC
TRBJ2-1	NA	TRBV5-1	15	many	CASSLATDPYNEQFF	TGCGCCAGCAGCTTGGCGACAGACCCCTACAATGAGCAGTTCTTC